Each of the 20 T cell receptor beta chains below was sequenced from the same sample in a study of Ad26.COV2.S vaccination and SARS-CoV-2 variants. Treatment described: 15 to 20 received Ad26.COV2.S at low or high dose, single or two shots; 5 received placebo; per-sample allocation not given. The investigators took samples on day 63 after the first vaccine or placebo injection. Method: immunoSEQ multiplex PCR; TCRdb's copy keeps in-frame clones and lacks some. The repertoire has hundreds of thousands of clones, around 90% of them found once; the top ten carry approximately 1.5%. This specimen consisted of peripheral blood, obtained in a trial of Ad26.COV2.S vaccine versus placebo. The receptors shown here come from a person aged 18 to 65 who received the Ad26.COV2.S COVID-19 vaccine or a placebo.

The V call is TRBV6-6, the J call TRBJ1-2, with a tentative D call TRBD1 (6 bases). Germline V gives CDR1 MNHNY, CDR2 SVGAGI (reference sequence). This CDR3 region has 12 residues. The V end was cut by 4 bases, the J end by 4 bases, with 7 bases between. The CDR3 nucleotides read TGTGCCAGCAGTTCAGGGGTCTATGGCTACACCTTC. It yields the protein CASSSGVYGYTF.

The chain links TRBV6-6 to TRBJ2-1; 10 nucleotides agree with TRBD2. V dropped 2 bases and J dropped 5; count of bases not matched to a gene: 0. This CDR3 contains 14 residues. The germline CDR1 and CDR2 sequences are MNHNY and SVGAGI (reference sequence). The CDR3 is CASSYLAGDNEQFF. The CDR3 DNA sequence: TGTGCCAGCAGTTACCTAGCGGGAGACAATGAGCAGTTCTTC.

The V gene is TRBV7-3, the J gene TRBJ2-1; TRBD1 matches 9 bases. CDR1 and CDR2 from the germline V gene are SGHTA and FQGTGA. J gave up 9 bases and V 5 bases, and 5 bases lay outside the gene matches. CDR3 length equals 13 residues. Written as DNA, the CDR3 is TGTGCCAGCAGCGTCACAGGGGGCGGTGAGCAGTTCTTC. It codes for CASSVTGGGEQFF.

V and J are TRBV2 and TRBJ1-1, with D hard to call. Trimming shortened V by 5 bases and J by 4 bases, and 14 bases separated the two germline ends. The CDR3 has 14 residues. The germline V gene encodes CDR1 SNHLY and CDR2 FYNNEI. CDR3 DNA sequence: TGTGCCAGCAGTCCGCGAGGCTTCGGCACTGAAGCTTTCTTT. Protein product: CASSPRGFGTEAFF.

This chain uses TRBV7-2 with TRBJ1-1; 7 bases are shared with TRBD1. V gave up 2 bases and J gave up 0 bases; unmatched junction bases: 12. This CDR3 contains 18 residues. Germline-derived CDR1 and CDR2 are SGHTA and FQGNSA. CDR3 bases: TGTGCCAGCAGCTTAAGGGGCGGCACAGGGGCCTTGAACACTGAAGCTTTCTTT. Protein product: CASSLRGGTGALNTEAFF.

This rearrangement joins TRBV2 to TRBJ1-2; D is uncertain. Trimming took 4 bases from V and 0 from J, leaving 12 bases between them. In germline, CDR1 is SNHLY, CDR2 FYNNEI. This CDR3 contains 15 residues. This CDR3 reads CASSGLSDTNYGYTF. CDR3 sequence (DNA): TGTGCCAGCAGTGGTCTGTCAGATACTAACTATGGCTACACCTTC.

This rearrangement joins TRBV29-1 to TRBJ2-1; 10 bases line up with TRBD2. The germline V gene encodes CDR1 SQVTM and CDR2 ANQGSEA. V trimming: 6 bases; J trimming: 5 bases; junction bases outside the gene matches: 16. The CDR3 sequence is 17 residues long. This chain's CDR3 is CSVVPGGGSGRNNEQFF. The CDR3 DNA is TGCAGCGTGGTACCCGGGGGGGGTAGCGGGAGGAACAATGAGCAGTTCTTC.

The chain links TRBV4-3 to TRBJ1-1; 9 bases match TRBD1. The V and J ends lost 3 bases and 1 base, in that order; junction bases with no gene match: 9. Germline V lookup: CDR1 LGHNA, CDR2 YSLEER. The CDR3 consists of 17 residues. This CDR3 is CASSQGPGTGRNTEAFF. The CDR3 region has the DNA TGCGCCAGCAGCCAGGGGCCCGGGACAGGGAGGAACACTGAAGCTTTCTTT.

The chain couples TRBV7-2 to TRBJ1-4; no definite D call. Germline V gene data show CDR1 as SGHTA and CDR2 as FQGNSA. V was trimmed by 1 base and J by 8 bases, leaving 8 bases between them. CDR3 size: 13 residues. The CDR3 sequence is CASSLVEREKLFF. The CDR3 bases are TGTGCCAGCAGCTTAGTCGAGAGGGAAAAACTGTTTTTT.

CDR3 in amino acids: CASSLVAYGYTF. CDR3 DNA sequence: TGTGCCAGCAGCTTAGTCGCCTATGGCTACACCTTC. The V and J genes are TRBV7-9 and TRBJ1-2; D is unclear. V was clipped by 1 base and J by 4 bases, with 4 bases between them. The CDR3 extends over 12 amino acids. In germline, CDR1 is SEHNR, CDR2 FQNEAQ (reference sequence).

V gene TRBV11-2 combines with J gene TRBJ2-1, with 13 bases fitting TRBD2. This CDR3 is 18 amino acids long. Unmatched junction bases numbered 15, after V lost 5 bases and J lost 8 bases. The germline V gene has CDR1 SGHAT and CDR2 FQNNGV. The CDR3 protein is CASSPSPGLAGNRDEQFF. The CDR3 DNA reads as TGTGCCAGCAGCCCCTCACCGGGACTAGCGGGAAACCGAGATGAGCAGTTCTTC.

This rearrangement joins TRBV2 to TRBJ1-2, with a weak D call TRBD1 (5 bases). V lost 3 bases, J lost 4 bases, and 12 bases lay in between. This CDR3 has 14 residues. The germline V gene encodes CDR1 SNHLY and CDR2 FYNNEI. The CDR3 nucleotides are TGTGCCAGCAGTGAGGGGACGGGATTCTATGGCTACACCTTC. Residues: CASSEGTGFYGYTF. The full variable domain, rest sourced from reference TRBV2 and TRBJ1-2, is EPEVTQTPSHQVTQMGQEVILRCVPISNHLYFYWYRQILGQKVEFLVSFYNNEISEKSEIFDDQFSVERPDGSNFTLKIRSTKLEDSAMYFCASSEGTGFYGYTFGSGTRLTVV.

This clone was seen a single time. The CDR3 nucleotides are TGTGCCAGCAGCTTATTCGTCGGACAGGGCACAGATACGCAGTATTTT. Protein: CASSLFVGQGTDTQYF. The rearrangement uses TRBV13 and TRBJ2-3; 7 nucleotides align to TRBD1. V lost 2 bases and J lost 1; bases outside the gene matches: 6. Germline V gene sequence: CDR1 PRHDT, CDR2 FYEKMQ (reference sequence). The CDR3 consists of 16 residues.

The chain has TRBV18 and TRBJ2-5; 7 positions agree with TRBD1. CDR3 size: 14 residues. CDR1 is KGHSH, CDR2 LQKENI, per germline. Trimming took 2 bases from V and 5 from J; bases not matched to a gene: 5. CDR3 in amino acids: CASSPTGDKETQYF. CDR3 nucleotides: TGTGCCAGCTCACCAACAGGGGACAAGGAGACCCAGTACTTC.

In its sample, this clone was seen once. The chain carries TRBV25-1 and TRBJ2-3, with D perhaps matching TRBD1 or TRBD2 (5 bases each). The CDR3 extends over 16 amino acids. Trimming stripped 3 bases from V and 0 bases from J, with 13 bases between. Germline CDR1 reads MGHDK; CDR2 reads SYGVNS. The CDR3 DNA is TGTGCCAGCAGTGACTCCCGGGACCCTAGCACAGATACGCAGTATTTT. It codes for CASSDSRDPSTDTQYF.

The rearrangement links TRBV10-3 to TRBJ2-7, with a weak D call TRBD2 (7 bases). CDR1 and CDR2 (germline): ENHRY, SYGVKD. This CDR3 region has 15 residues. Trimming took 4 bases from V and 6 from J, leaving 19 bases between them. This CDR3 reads CAISAMGGAFSEQYF. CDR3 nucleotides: TGTGCCATCAGTGCAATGGGGGGGGCGTTTAGCGAGCAGTACTTC.

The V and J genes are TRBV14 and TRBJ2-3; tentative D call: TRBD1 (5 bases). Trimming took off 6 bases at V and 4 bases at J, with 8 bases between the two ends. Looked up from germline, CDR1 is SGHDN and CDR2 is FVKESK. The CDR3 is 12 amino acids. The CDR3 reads CASSPGPDTQYF. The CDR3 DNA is TGTGCCAGCAGTCCAGGGCCAGATACGCAGTATTTT.

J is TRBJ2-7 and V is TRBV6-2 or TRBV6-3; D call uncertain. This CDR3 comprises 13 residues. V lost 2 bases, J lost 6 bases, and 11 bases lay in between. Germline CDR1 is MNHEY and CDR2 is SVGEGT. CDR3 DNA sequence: TGTGCCAGCAGTTACACGAACAACGGCGAGCAGTACTTC. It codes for CASSYTNNGEQYF.

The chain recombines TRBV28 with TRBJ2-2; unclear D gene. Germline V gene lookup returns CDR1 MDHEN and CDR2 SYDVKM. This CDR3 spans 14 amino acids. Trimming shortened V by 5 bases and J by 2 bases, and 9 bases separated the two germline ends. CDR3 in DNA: TGTGCCAGCAGTAGCTGGGCTAACACCGGGGAGCTGTTTTTT. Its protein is CASSSWANTGELFF.

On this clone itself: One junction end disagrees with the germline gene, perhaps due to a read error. CDR3 in DNA: TGTGCCAGCTCACCCCAGGCTCTGAACCCTGAAGCTTTCTTT. Translating gives CASSPQALNPEAFF. V is TRBV18 and J is TRBJ1-1; D gene uncertain. The CDR3 totals 14 residues. Germline lookup yields CDR1 KGHSH and CDR2 LQKENI.